These T cell receptor beta chains were read from a single sample in a study of blood T cell repertoires in COVID-19. The repertoire was sequenced with immunoSEQ multiplex PCR; TCRdb's copy has only in-frame clones and lacks some. This sample has over 400,000 clones, with roughly 85% found just once. Sequenced input: peripheral blood. Source of these receptors: a woman aged 30 to 39 with active or convalescent COVID-19. The CDR3 runs from the conserved cysteine through the conserved F or W. Each record gives: J gene, D gene, V gene, clone size, CDR3 DNA, CDR3 protein. A D gene is named only where the DNA matches it firmly. Expanded clones are given a class, and other clones once, few, many or no size at all.

J: TRBJ1-1
D: NA
V: TRBV6-5
size: NA
DNA: TGTGCCAGCAGCTCCGCAGGCCTGAACACTGAAGCTTTCTTT
CDR3: CASSSAGLNTEAFF

J: TRBJ2-7
D: TRBD1
V: TRBV27
size: NA
DNA: TGTGCCAGCGGGGGACAGGGAATATACGAGCAGTACTTC
CDR3: CASGGQGIYEQYF

J: TRBJ1-2
D: TRBD1
V: TRBV19
size: NA
DNA: TGTGCCAGTAGAGCCTGGGACAGGGGCTATGGCTACACCTTC
CDR3: CASRAWDRGYGYTF

J: TRBJ1-6
D: NA
V: TRBV14
size: once
DNA: TGTGCCAGCAGCCAAGGTCAACACTATAATTCACCCCTCCACTTT
CDR3: CASSQGQHYNSPLHF

J: TRBJ2-4
D: TRBD1
V: TRBV5-4
size: NA
DNA: TGTGCCAGCAGCTTGGAGGGGGGACAGGACCTAGCCAAAAACATTCAGTACTTC
CDR3: CASSLEGGQDLAKNIQYF

J: TRBJ1-1
D: NA
V: TRBV4-1
size: NA
DNA: TGCGCCAGCAGTCAAGATCTTCTGGAGGCGGGAAACACTGAAGCTTTCTTT
CDR3: CASSQDLLEAGNTEAFF

J: TRBJ1-1
D: TRBD1
V: TRBV15
size: NA
DNA: TGTGCCACCAGAACGGACAGGGGGAACACTGAAGCTTTCTTT
CDR3: CATRTDRGNTEAFF

J: TRBJ1-2
D: NA
V: TRBV6-5
size: NA
DNA: TGTGCCAGCAAACTATTCTCTACCTATGGCTACACCTTC
CDR3: CASKLFSTYGYTF

J: TRBJ1-6
D: TRBD1
V: TRBV5-1
size: once
DNA: TGCGCCAGCAGCTCTGCCGGACCGGACAGGGGAGGGTCACCCCTCCACTTT
CDR3: CASSSAGPDRGGSPLHF

J: TRBJ2-3
D: TRBD1
V: TRBV9
size: NA
DNA: TGTGCCAGCAGCGGAGGACAGGGCTTAGATACGCAGTATTTT
CDR3: CASSGGQGLDTQYF

J: TRBJ2-2
D: NA
V: TRBV29-1
size: once
DNA: TGCAGCGTAGCGGACCCCACCGGCACCGGGGAGCTGTTTTTT
CDR3: CSVADPTGTGELFF

J: TRBJ1-3
D: TRBD1
V: TRBV5-1
size: few
DNA: TGCGCCAGCAGCCCGGGACAGAACTCTGGAAACACCATATATTTT
CDR3: CASSPGQNSGNTIYF

J: TRBJ2-5
D: NA
V: TRBV14
size: NA
DNA: TGTGCCAGCAGCAATCTAGCTGCAGAGACCCAGTACTTC
CDR3: CASSNLAAETQYF

J: TRBJ2-7
D: NA
V: TRBV11-3
size: NA
DNA: TGTGCCAGCAGCTTAGCGGGGGCCTACGAGCAGTACTTC
CDR3: CASSLAGAYEQYF

J: TRBJ2-2
D: NA
V: TRBV10-1
size: NA
DNA: TGCGCCAGCAGTGTTACACAGGGATCCGGGGAGCTGTTTTTT
CDR3: CASSVTQGSGELFF

J: TRBJ2-7
D: TRBD2
V: TRBV27
size: NA
DNA: TGTGCCAGCAGTTTAACTAGACTAGCGGGGAACTACGAGCAGTACTTC
CDR3: CASSLTRLAGNYEQYF

J: TRBJ1-4
D: NA
V: TRBV4-2
size: NA
DNA: TGTGCCAGCAGCCAAGATCGTTATGAAAAACTGTTTTTT
CDR3: CASSQDRYEKLFF

J: TRBJ1-1
D: TRBD1
V: TRBV6-1
size: once
DNA: TGTGCCAGCAGTGAAGCTGGACAGGGCGTGAACACTGAAGCTTTCTTT
CDR3: CASSEAGQGVNTEAFF

J: TRBJ1-5
D: NA
V: TRBV5-6
size: once
DNA: TGTGCCAGCAGCCAAACAGGGAACGCTCAGCCCCAGCATTTT
CDR3: CASSQTGNAQPQHF

J: TRBJ2-2
D: TRBD2
V: TRBV4-1
size: NA
DNA: TGCGCCAGCAGCCAAGAGCCCAGCGGGGTTGCCGGGGAGCTGTTTTTT
CDR3: CASSQEPSGVAGELFF

J: TRBJ1-4
D: NA
V: TRBV5-1
size: NA
DNA: TGCGCCAGCAGCCTCGGCCCCGGAGAGGGATCCAATGAAAAACTGTTTTTT
CDR3: CASSLGPGEGSNEKLFF

J: TRBJ1-6
D: NA
V: TRBV24-1
size: NA
DNA: TGTGCCACCAGTGAGGGAGCAGGGGATACTGGGGACTCACCCCTCCACTTT
CDR3: CATSEGAGDTGDSPLHF

J: TRBJ1-3
D: NA
V: TRBV2
size: NA
DNA: TGTGCCAGCAACTCAGGGGTCTCTGGAAACACCATATATTTT
CDR3: CASNSGVSGNTIYF

J: TRBJ2-1
D: NA
V: TRBV6-4
size: NA
DNA: TGTGCCAGCAGTGACGACGGGGGGCCCTACAATGAGCAGTTCTTC
CDR3: CASSDDGGPYNEQFF

J: TRBJ1-1
D: NA
V: TRBV6-6
size: once
DNA: TGTGCCAGCAGCCGTTTCCCCGGAGTGAACACTGAAGCTTTCTTT
CDR3: CASSRFPGVNTEAFF

J: TRBJ2-7
D: NA
V: TRBV29-1
size: NA
DNA: TGCAGCGTTATCGACAGTACTACCTACGAGCAGTACTTC
CDR3: CSVIDSTTYEQYF

J: TRBJ1-6
D: NA
V: TRBV6-1
size: NA
DNA: TGTGCCAGCAGTGAAGCCCACGGGAATTCACCCCTCCACTTT
CDR3: CASSEAHGNSPLHF

J: TRBJ2-7
D: TRBD2
V: TRBV6-5
size: NA
DNA: TGTGCCAGCAGACGGGGGAGCGGGATGGTCGAGCAGTACTTC
CDR3: CASRRGSGMVEQYF

J: TRBJ1-1
D: NA
V: TRBV12-3/TRBV12-4
size: once
DNA: TGTGCCAGCAGCTTGACAGTGAACACTGAAGCTTTCTTT
CDR3: CASSLTVNTEAFF

J: TRBJ2-2
D: NA
V: TRBV14
size: once
DNA: TGTGCCAGCAGCCAAGCCCCGGGGAGGCTCTTGAACACCGGGGAGCTGTTTTTT
CDR3: CASSQAPGRLLNTGELFF

J: TRBJ2-5
D: TRBD1
V: TRBV6-4
size: NA
DNA: TGTGCCAGCAGTAACGGGACAGGAGGTGGGACCCAGTACTTC
CDR3: CASSNGTGGGTQYF

J: TRBJ1-1
D: TRBD1
V: TRBV6-4
size: NA
DNA: TGTGCCAGCAGTGGGGGACAGGGTGAAGCTTTCTTT
CDR3: CASSGGQGEAFF

J: TRBJ1-1
D: TRBD1
V: TRBV7-9
size: NA
DNA: TGTGCCAGCAGCGTCGGACAGGGGAACACTGAAGCTTTCTTT
CDR3: CASSVGQGNTEAFF

J: TRBJ1-1
D: NA
V: TRBV5-8
size: NA
DNA: TGTGCCAGCAGCTTGAACGCAGGCCGTTCCACTGAAGCTTTCTTT
CDR3: CASSLNAGRSTEAFF

J: TRBJ2-3
D: NA
V: TRBV5-4
size: NA
DNA: TGTGCCAGCAGCCGTCCGCCCGGGGGAGTTGCAGATACGCAGTATTTT
CDR3: CASSRPPGGVADTQYF

J: TRBJ1-1
D: NA
V: TRBV18
size: NA
DNA: TGTGCCAGCTCACCGAGTTTTGGCACTGAAGCTTTCTTT
CDR3: CASSPSFGTEAFF

J: TRBJ2-2
D: TRBD1
V: TRBV3-1/TRBV3-2
size: NA
DNA: TGTGCCAGCAGCCCCACCATACAGGGGGGCTATTCCGGGGAGCTGTTTTTT
CDR3: CASSPTIQGGYSGELFF

J: TRBJ2-5
D: TRBD1
V: TRBV5-1
size: NA
DNA: TGCGCCAGCAGCCCAGGGACAGGTCGTCAAGAGACCCAGTACTTC
CDR3: CASSPGTGRQETQYF

J: TRBJ1-6
D: TRBD1
V: TRBV4-1
size: NA
DNA: TGCGCCAGCAGCCAAGTGTCCTTAGACAGGGGAATAGGGTCCTATAATTCACCCCTCCACTTT
CDR3: CASSQVSLDRGIGSYNSPLHF

J: TRBJ2-7
D: TRBD2
V: TRBV3-1/TRBV3-2
size: NA
DNA: TGTGCCAGCAGAGGACTAGCGGGAGGGACCTACGAGCAGTACTTC
CDR3: CASRGLAGGTYEQYF

J: TRBJ2-1
D: NA
V: TRBV19
size: NA
DNA: TGTGCCAGCTCCGGGACACGGGCCTACAATGAGCAGTTCTTC
CDR3: CASSGTRAYNEQFF

J: TRBJ2-2
D: NA
V: TRBV5-1
size: NA
DNA: TGCGCCAGCAGCTTGGAAGGGGGAGAAGGCACCGGGGAGCTGTTTTTT
CDR3: CASSLEGGEGTGELFF

J: TRBJ2-5
D: NA
V: TRBV18
size: NA
DNA: TGTGCCAGCTCAACTTATCCCATAGCCAGAGGAAAAGAAGAGACCCAGTACTTC
CDR3: CASSTYPIARGKEETQYF

J: TRBJ2-1
D: TRBD2
V: TRBV7-2
size: NA
DNA: TGTGCCAGCAGCTTCGAACTAGCGGGGGGTTACAATGAGCAGTTCTTC
CDR3: CASSFELAGGYNEQFF

J: TRBJ2-2
D: TRBD2
V: TRBV19
size: NA
DNA: TGTGCCAGTAGTATAGATCCAGCGGGAGGGGGTACCGGGGAGCTGTTTTTT
CDR3: CASSIDPAGGGTGELFF

J: TRBJ2-3
D: TRBD2
V: TRBV4-2
size: once
DNA: TGTGCCAGCAGCCAGCATTCACTAGCGGGGGACACAGATACGCAGTATTTT
CDR3: CASSQHSLAGDTDTQYF

J: TRBJ1-2
D: NA
V: TRBV6-5
size: NA
DNA: TGTGCCAGCAGTAACAGGGCTCTTAACTATGGCTACACCTTC
CDR3: CASSNRALNYGYTF

J: TRBJ1-2
D: NA
V: TRBV30
size: once
DNA: TGTGCCTGGAGTGATGGGGGCCCGACAGGCGGCGAGAGGTATGGCTACACCTTC
CDR3: CAWSDGGPTGGERYGYTF

J: TRBJ1-1
D: NA
V: TRBV20-1
size: NA
DNA: TGCAGTGCCCATCTGAACACTGAAGCTTTCTTT
CDR3: CSAHLNTEAFF

J: TRBJ2-7
D: NA
V: TRBV19
size: NA
DNA: TGTGCCAGTAGTGCTATGCCTGGGGGGTCCTCCTACGAGCAGTACTTC
CDR3: CASSAMPGGSSYEQYF

J: TRBJ1-1
D: NA
V: TRBV2
size: once
DNA: TGTGCCAGCAGTGAGGGGGGGGTTAATACTGAAGCTTTCTTT
CDR3: CASSEGGVNTEAFF

J: TRBJ2-7
D: TRBD1
V: TRBV5-1
size: NA
DNA: TGCGCCAGCAGCTTGGGGACAGGTTCTTCCTACGAGCAGTACTTC
CDR3: CASSLGTGSSYEQYF

J: TRBJ2-2
D: NA
V: TRBV19
size: NA
DNA: TGTGCCAGTAGAATGGGGGGCACCGGGGAGCTGTTTTTT
CDR3: CASRMGGTGELFF

J: TRBJ2-6
D: NA
V: TRBV2
size: NA
DNA: TGTGCCAGCAGTGTTTGGGGGGGGCACCGCTCTGGGGCCAACGTCCTGACTTTC
CDR3: CASSVWGGHRSGANVLTF